Below are 9 T cell receptor beta chains sequenced from a single sample in a study of blood T cells in healthy people across ages. Next came a second PCR, run for roughly 6 to 11 cycles, which used a sample-barcoded 5' primer along with a J-beta primer mix. TCRdb passed the 5' RACE reads through MiXCR, listing each CDR3 protein once. The sample carries over a million distinct CDR3 sequences, less than 45% recorded once. The sample was blood. These receptor sequences come from a woman between 18 and 29 years old in good health.

The gene calls are TRBV2 and TRBJ2-2; no firm D call. The CDR3 extends over 14 amino acids. Germline V gene data show CDR1 as SNHLY and CDR2 as FYNNEI. The ends were cut back, 4 bases at V and 3 bases at J, with 9 bases in the middle. This CDR3 is CASSVIRDTGELFF. The CDR3 bases are TGTGCCAGCAGTGTTATCAGAGACACCGGGGAGCTGTTTTTT.

In its sample, this clonotype was seen a few times. The V gene is TRBV28, the J gene TRBJ2-3; 9 bases are a match to TRBD1. The junction had 4 bases not matched to a gene; V was cut back by 0 bases and J by 3 bases. This CDR3 contains 16 residues. Germline assignment: CDR1 MDHEN and CDR2 SYDVKM. The CDR3 sequence: CASSLWTTGGTDTQYF. DNA of the CDR3: TGTGCCAGCAGTTTATGGACGACAGGGGGTACAGATACGCAGTATTTT.

This clonotype was seen only a few times. This sequence joins TRBV29-1 and TRBJ2-3; possible D gene TRBD1, 5 bases. There are 15 residues in the CDR3. V dropped 8 bases and J dropped 8 bases, with 26 bases sitting between them. Germline values: CDR1 SQVTM, CDR2 ANQGSEA. CDR3: CSRWTSLVRIGTQYF. The CDR3 coding sequence is TGCAGCCGATGGACATCGCTGGTTCGAATTGGTACGCAGTATTTT.

V gene TRBV30 combines with J gene TRBJ2-1; 10 nucleotides align to TRBD1. Germline V gives CDR1 GTSNPN, CDR2 SVGIG (reference sequence). The CDR3 is 15 amino acids. Trimming at V came to 0 bases and at J to 6 bases, leaving 5 bases not matched to a gene. CDR3: CAWSVRGTGVNEQFF. The CDR3 nucleotides are TGTGCCTGGAGTGTACGGGGGACAGGGGTCAATGAGCAGTTCTTC.

The gene calls are TRBV9 and TRBJ2-3, with a possible D match to TRBD2 (6 bases). Per germline, CDR1 SGDLS and CDR2 YYNGEE. The CDR3 covers 14 residues. V dropped 0 bases and J dropped 4 bases, with 9 bases sitting between them. Here the CDR3 reads CASSVEEGADTQYF. Here the CDR3 DNA reads TGTGCCAGCAGCGTAGAGGAGGGCGCAGATACGCAGTATTTT. Full variable domain (outside the CDR3, taken from reference TRBV9 and TRBJ2-3): DSGVTQTPKHLITATGQRVTLRCSPRSGDLSVYWYQQSLDQGLQFLIQYYNGEERAKGNILERFSAQQFPDLHSELNLSSLELGDSALYFCASSVEEGADTQYFGPGTRLTVL.

This clonotype was counted only a few times. The chain carries TRBV4-1 and TRBJ2-4; no reliable D call. The CDR3 is made up of 14 amino acids. With 3 bases removed from V and 5 bases from J, the gap between germline ends came to 11 bases. The germline gives CDR1 MGHRA, CDR2 YSYEKL. The DNA for the CDR3 is TGCGCCAGCAGCCATGCGATTCGCGAAAACATTCAGTACTTC. It translates to CASSHAIRENIQYF.

This clonotype was seen a handful of times. This rearrangement joins TRBV5-1 to TRBJ1-1, with TRBD1 matching 9 bases. This CDR3 has 14 amino acids. V lost 5 bases and J lost 5; bases outside the gene matches: 7. Germline loops: CDR1 SGHRS, CDR2 YFSETQ. CDR3 region: CASRQGARETEAFF. The CDR3 region has the DNA TGCGCCAGCAGACAGGGGGCACGGGAGACTGAAGCTTTCTTT.

The CDR3 is CASSLDGEPAQYF. In DNA form, the CDR3 reads TGTGCCAGCAGTTTGGATGGGGAACCTGCACAGTATTTT. This chain joins TRBV27 and TRBJ2-3; D ambiguous. The CDR3 covers 13 residues. Germline CDR1 is MNHEY and CDR2 is SMNVEV (reference sequence). The V end lost 3 bases, the J end lost 12 bases, and 16 bases lay between the germline ends.

The chain has TRBV2 and TRBJ1-2; tentative D call: TRBD1 (5 bases). V shed 7 bases and J shed 8 bases, with 17 bases lying between them. The CDR3 covers 13 residues. Germline CDR1 SNHLY, CDR2 FYNNEI. CDR3 DNA: TGTGCCAGCAAACCGGGACCCTCGGGAGGCTACACCTTC. Translated: CASKPGPSGGYTF.